This T cell receptor beta chain emerged from a study of OX40 agonist ivuxolimab in advanced cancers. Trimming removed 7 bases at V and 0 bases at J, with 10 bases between. Germline CDR1 LNHDA, CDR2 SQIVND (reference sequence). This CDR3 is built from 14 residues. Produced via immunoSEQ multiplex PCR; TCRdb's table is partial and in-frame only. The sample lists some 97,000 clones, around 89% seen once, with around 0.16% in the top ten. The sequenced sample was CD4+ or CD8+ T cells sorted from blood, obtained in a trial of the OX40 agonist ivuxolimab. The chain has TRBV19 and TRBJ2-1; the D is unclear. The clonotype was recovered from an adult with an advanced solid tumor such as melanoma, head and neck, liver or kidney cancer. DNA for the CDR3: TGTGCCAGTAATAGCCTCAGCTCCTACAATGAGCAGTTCTTC. Protein: CASNSLSSYNEQFF.